These 28 T cell receptor beta chains share one sample of origin, sequenced in a study of blood T cells in healthy people across ages. Then a second PCR, running about 6 to 11 cycles, was carried out with a sample-barcoded 5' primer and a J-beta primer mix. TCRdb called the 5' RACE reads again in MiXCR, with one record for every CDR3 protein. The sample shows some 1,500,000 distinct CDR3 sequences, under 55% of them seen only once. Specimen: blood. The receptors derive from a woman aged 18-30 years in good health.

The chain is built from TRBV11-2 and TRBJ1-4; a possible D gene is TRBD1 (5 bases). This CDR3 comprises 15 residues. Trimming stripped 4 bases from V and 7 bases from J, with 16 bases between. Germline V gives CDR1 SGHAT, CDR2 FQNNGV. The CDR3: CASSSIGGRGEKLFF. The CDR3 nucleotides are TGTGCCAGCAGCTCCATCGGGGGACGAGGTGAAAAACTGTTTTTT. The full variable domain, completed using reference TRBV11-2 and TRBJ1-4, is EAGVAQSPRYKIIEKRQSVAFWCNPISGHATLYWYQQILGQGPKLLIQFQNNGVVDDSQLPKDRFSAERLKGVDSTLKIQPAKLEDSAVYLCASSSIGGRGEKLFFGSGTQLSVL.

This rearrangement joins TRBV7-2 to TRBJ2-4; tentatively, D is TRBD2 (5 bases). The DNA matches TRBJ2-7 better at its end, which makes the J call doubtful. The CDR3 length is 14 residues. Germline V CDR1 and CDR2: SGHTA, FQGNSA. CDR3 in amino acids: CASSFAGRLYEQYF. CDR3 DNA sequence: TGTGCCAGCAGCTTCGCGGGCAGGCTCTACGAGCAGTACTTC.

This clonotype has just a few counts. The gene calls are TRBV4-1 and TRBJ1-6; D is undetermined. The germline gives CDR1 MGHRA, CDR2 YSYEKL. The CDR3 length is 14 residues. Trimming took off 4 bases at V and 5 bases at J, with 9 bases between the two ends. The CDR3 spells CASSRDTNNSPLHF. The CDR3, as DNA: TGCGCCAGCAGCCGCGACACGAATAATTCACCCCTCCACTTT.

This clonotype was counted a few times. This chain joins TRBV12-3 or TRBV12-4 and TRBJ2-5, with D possibly being TRBD2 (6 bases). CDR3 size: 14 residues. The V gene lost 4 bases and the J gene lost 5 bases, with 14 bases spanning the gap. The CDR3 region is CASSSTAGIETQYF. The CDR3 DNA reads as TGTGCCAGCAGTTCAACCGCGGGAATCGAGACCCAGTACTTC.

The rearrangement joins TRBV7-6 to TRBJ1-1; TRBD1 aligns across 8 bases. Germline CDR1 reads SGHVS; CDR2 reads FNYEAQ. The CDR3 consists of 16 residues. The V segment lost 2 bases and the J segment 4 bases; nucleotides outside the gene matches: 9. The DNA of the CDR3 is TGTGCCAGCAGCTTAAGCGAAAGGACAGGGAGCACTGAAGCTTTCTTT. Translation gives CASSLSERTGSTEAFF.

Many counts were recorded for this clonotype. V and J are TRBV12-3 or TRBV12-4 and TRBJ2-5; TRBD2 agrees at 10 bases. The length of the CDR3 is 16 residues. J lost 1 base, V lost 1 base, and 3 bases had no gene match. Here the CDR3 DNA reads TGTGCCAGCAGTTTAGGGGCTAGCGGGGGCCAAGAGACCCAGTACTTC. Amino acids: CASSLGASGGQETQYF.

J is TRBJ1-2 and V is TRBV4-3, with a possible D match to TRBD1 (6 bases). Deletions cut 0 bases from V and 5 bases from J, with 13 bases between. CDR1 is LGHNA, CDR2 YSLEER, per germline. The CDR3 totals 15 residues. The CDR3 region is CASSQDQTGTYGYTF. Written as DNA, the CDR3 is TGCGCCAGCAGCCAAGATCAAACAGGGACTTATGGCTACACCTTC.

This clonotype was observed a few times. The chain joins TRBV13 to TRBJ2-4, with D possibly being TRBD2 (7 bases). The J call is doubtful: the DNA matches TRBJ2-7 better. The CDR3 has 15 residues. The germline V gene encodes CDR1 PRHDT and CDR2 FYEKMQ (reference sequence). CDR3 coding DNA: TGTGCCAGCAGCTTAGAGGGGGGGGCGAGAAACGAGCAGTACTTC. The encoded protein is CASSLEGGARNEQYF.

The gene calls are TRBV9 and TRBJ2-5; TRBD2 matches 8 bases. The CDR3 consists of 17 residues. V was pared by 4 bases and J by 2 bases, with 13 bases of the junction left unmatched. Germline loops: CDR1 SGDLS, CDR2 YYNGEE. The chain's CDR3 is CASSPRGGTRLQETQYF. The DNA of the CDR3 is TGTGCCAGCAGCCCCCGAGGCGGGACTAGATTACAAGAGACCCAGTACTTC.

This clonotype occurred once. The V gene is TRBV5-1, the J gene TRBJ2-3; 9 bases map to TRBD2. V trimming: 1 base; J trimming: 0 bases; junction bases outside the gene matches: 3. The CDR3 is 16 residues long. Germline CDR1 reads SGHRS; CDR2 reads YFSETQ. As DNA, the CDR3 is TGCGCCAGCAGCTTGAAGCGGGGGGCGAGCACAGATACGCAGTATTTT. This codes for CASSLKRGASTDTQYF.

This clonotype came up many times. This rearrangement joins TRBV9 to TRBJ2-3; D is unresolved. The CDR3 is 12 residues long. Germline loops: CDR1 SGDLS, CDR2 YYNGEE. V shed 4 bases and J shed 4 bases, with 7 bases lying between them. The CDR3: CASSTLSDTQYF. For the CDR3, the DNA is TGTGCCAGCAGCACCCTTTCAGATACGCAGTATTTT.

A single count supports this clonotype. The chain joins TRBV18 to TRBJ2-1; D remains ambiguous. The CDR3 extends over 13 amino acids. The V gene's germline CDR1 is KGHSH and CDR2 LQKENI. The V end lost 2 bases, the J end lost 8 bases, and 10 bases lay between the germline ends. In DNA, the CDR3 is TGTGCCAGCTCACCAAGAGAATTCGATGAGCAGTTCTTC. It yields the protein CASSPREFDEQFF.

This clonotype was seen many times. This rearrangement joins TRBV5-1 to TRBJ2-7; D possibly corresponds to TRBD2 (5 bases). From germline, CDR1 is SGHRS and CDR2 YFSETQ. Trimming left V 0 bases short and J 4 bases short, with 8 bases between. The CDR3 runs 13 residues. The CDR3 protein is CASSLDSGYEQYF. The CDR3 DNA reads TGCGCCAGCAGCTTGGACTCGGGGTACGAGCAGTACTTC. Full variable domain (missing parts from reference TRBV5-1 and TRBJ2-7): KAGVTQTPRYLIKTRGQQVTLSCSPISGHRSVSWYQQTPGQGLQFLFEYFSETQRNKGNFPGRFSGRQFSNSRSEMNVSTLELGDSALYLCASSLDSGYEQYFGPGTRLTVT.

The genes are TRBV5-1 and TRBJ2-1; weak D call: TRBD2 (5 bases). The ends were cut back, 5 bases at V and 10 bases at J, with 13 bases in the middle. The CDR3 loop spans 12 amino acids. Per germline, CDR1 SGHRS and CDR2 YFSETQ. The CDR3 DNA reads TGCGCCAGCAGGGAGGAGAACTACGAGCAGTTCTTC. Protein: CASREENYEQFF.

About this clonotype: An end of the junction does not agree with germline; a read error may underlie this. The chain recombines TRBV7-9 with TRBJ2-4; D is undetermined. Germline loops: CDR1 SEHNR, CDR2 FQNEAQ (reference sequence). The CDR3 extends over 13 amino acids. The CDR3 DNA sequence: TGTGCCAGCAGATTAGTTGGGGTCGGAGAGCAGTACTTC. The encoded protein is CASRLVGVGEQYF.

V usage is TRBV5-6 and J usage is TRBJ1-5; TRBD1 agrees at 7 bases. Germline V gene sequence: CDR1 SGHDT, CDR2 YYEEEE. CDR3 size: 13 residues. J lost 7 bases, V lost 4 bases, and 5 bases had no gene match. The CDR3 nucleotides read TGTGCCAGCAGCCGGATACAGGGGCAGCCCCAGCATTTT. It yields the protein CASSRIQGQPQHF.

The V call is TRBV6-5, the J call TRBJ2-5; no firm D call. The J call could be wrong; TRBJ2-7 is a better fit for the DNA end. There are 12 residues in the CDR3. Germline assignment: CDR1 MNHEY and CDR2 SVGAGI. This CDR3 reads CANSSPWREQYF. CDR3 in DNA: TGTGCCAACTCGAGCCCTTGGCGCGAGCAGTACTTC.

This clonotype has only a few counts. V and J are TRBV5-1 and TRBJ1-6; D may be TRBD1 (5 bases). V lost 2 bases and J 6 bases, leaving 12 bases between the germline ends. The CDR3 extends over 15 amino acids. Germline V gene sequence: CDR1 SGHRS, CDR2 YFSETQ. The CDR3: CASSFRQNSNSPLHF. The CDR3 DNA reads as TGCGCCAGCAGCTTCCGACAGAATTCTAATTCACCCCTCCACTTT.

This sequence joins TRBV5-1 and TRBJ1-5, with D maybe TRBD1 (5 bases). From germline, CDR1 is SGHRS and CDR2 YFSETQ. V gave up 7 bases and J gave up 4 bases, with 15 bases separating them. The CDR3 runs to 14 residues. Here the CDR3 DNA reads TGCGCCAGCTCCCGGGACGGAGTAAATCAGCCCCAGCATTTT. This sequence encodes CASSRDGVNQPQHF.

In regard to this clonotype: At one end, the junction sequence differs from germline, possibly due to a read error. The J gene is TRBJ2-1, the V gene TRBV6-5; TRBD2 agrees at 12 bases. Germline CDR1 MNHEY, CDR2 SVGAGI. There are 16 residues in the CDR3. The CDR3 reads CASSLGLAGLNNKQFF. The CDR3 nucleotides read TGTGCCAGCAGCCTCGGACTAGCGGGACTCAACAATAAGCAGTTCTTC.

This clonotype was recorded a few times. This chain links TRBV6-1 with TRBJ1-5; a possible D gene is TRBD1 (5 bases). Trimming removed 2 bases at V and 2 bases at J, with 16 bases between. CDR3 length: 17 amino acids. Germline CDR1 reads MNHNS; CDR2 reads SASEGT. CDR3 in DNA: TGTGCCAGCAGTGAATGGTTCCGGCAGGGAGGCAATCAGCCCCAGCATTTT. This translates into CASSEWFRQGGNQPQHF.

This clonotype was detected a few times. This rearrangement joins TRBV24-1 to TRBJ1-5; D is perhaps TRBD1 (5 bases). From germline, CDR1 is KGHDR and CDR2 SFDVKD. The V end lost 3 bases, the J end lost 5 bases, and 16 bases lay between the germline ends. There are 16 residues in the CDR3. CDR3 sequence reads: CATSDPHRRRYQPQHF. CDR3 DNA sequence: TGTGCCACCAGTGATCCCCACAGGCGGCGGTATCAGCCCCAGCATTTT.

This clonotype was counted a few times. The chain links TRBV3-1 to TRBJ2-5; 11 bases agree with TRBD1. The J call may be incorrect, as the DNA end agrees better with TRBJ2-7. Germline V CDR1 and CDR2: LGHDT, YNNKEL (reference sequence). This CDR3 is 15 amino acids long. As DNA, the CDR3 is TGTGCCAGCAGCCAAGCCGGGACAGGGGGGCGCGAGCAGTACTTC. Residues: CASSQAGTGGREQYF.

The chain recombines TRBV12-3 or TRBV12-4 with TRBJ2-3, with D unclear. Trimming took off 6 bases at V and 1 base at J, with 14 bases between the two ends. This CDR3 has 15 amino acids. As DNA, the CDR3 is TGTGCCAGCAGCCCCTCGCGCCGGCGCACAGATACGCAGTATTTT. Amino acids: CASSPSRRRTDTQYF.

The chain links TRBV14 to TRBJ2-7, with D perhaps TRBD2 (5 bases). Trimming left V 4 bases short and J 2 bases short, with 12 bases between. Germline V gene sequence: CDR1 SGHDN, CDR2 FVKESK. The CDR3 runs to 14 residues. This CDR3 reads CASSLMRGPYEQYF. CDR3 sequence (DNA): TGTGCCAGCAGCCTTATGCGAGGGCCCTACGAGCAGTACTTC. The full variable domain, with the rest looked up from reference TRBV14 and TRBJ2-7, is EAGVTQFPSHSVIEKGQTVTLRCDPISGHDNLYWYRRVMGKEIKFLLHFVKESKQDESGMPNNRFLAERTGGTYSTLKVQPAELEDSGVYFCASSLMRGPYEQYFGPGTRLTVT.

The chain combines TRBV3-1 with TRBJ2-3; the match to TRBD2 covers 9 bases. CDR3 length: 17 amino acids. With V trimmed by 4 bases and J by 6 bases, 14 bases remained unmatched. Germline V gives CDR1 LGHDT, CDR2 YNNKEL (reference sequence). The CDR3 nucleotides are TGTGCCAGCAGCCCTACTAGCGGGCCGATTTATGTCGATACGCAGTATTTT. It specifies CASSPTSGPIYVDTQYF.

The chain carries TRBV7-9 and TRBJ1-1; no firm D call. Trimming removed 1 base at V and 3 bases at J, with 12 bases between. The CDR3 has 15 amino acids. The germline gives CDR1 SEHNR, CDR2 FQNEAQ (reference sequence). The CDR3 sequence: CASSLGAELHTEAFF. In nucleotides, the CDR3 is TGTGCCAGCAGCTTAGGCGCAGAGTTACACACTGAAGCTTTCTTT.

The chain combines TRBV7-2 with TRBJ1-1; D is unresolved. The CDR3 contains 14 residues. From germline, CDR1 is SGHTA and CDR2 FQGNSA. V was clipped by 4 bases and J by 0 bases, with 9 bases between them. In nucleotides, the CDR3 is TGTGCCAGCAGCTCTGACGTCGTGAACACTGAAGCTTTCTTT. This codes for CASSSDVVNTEAFF.